This T cell receptor (beta chain) was observed in a study of Ad26.COV2.S vaccination and SARS-CoV-2 variants. For the study at large: A participant enrolled in the COV1001 Ad26.COV2.S trial arm provided the sample.

TCRdb keeps only in-frame clones here, not all; method: immunoSEQ multiplex PCR. The table lists fewer than 400,000 clones, about 89% of them singletons, with under 2% in the top ten. Note on this clone: Its specificity is not known.

Notes on the study in general: After vaccination, substantial breadth of spike-specific CD8+ and CD4+ responses was reported.

Treatment reported: roughly 20 received Ad26.COV2.S at low or high dose, single or two shots; several received placebo; per-sample allocation not given. Collection of the samples took place on day 63 after the first injection of vaccine or placebo. An adult aged 18-55 years in Boston served as the donor. The CDR3 spans 14 residues. V shed 2 bases, J shed 4 bases, and the junction held 5 bases outside the gene matches. CDR1 is MNHEY and CDR2 is SVGEGT in the germline V gene. The receptor comes from a person aged 18 to 59 who received the Ad26.COV2.S COVID-19 vaccine or a placebo. This sample comprised peripheral blood, obtained in a trial of Ad26.COV2.S vaccine versus placebo. The chain has TRBV6-2 or TRBV6-3 and TRBJ2-7; TRBD1 matches 7 bases. This chain's CDR3 is CASSYATGRYEQYF. DNA for the CDR3: TGTGCCAGCAGTTACGCGACAGGGAGATACGAGCAGTACTTC.